This T cell receptor (beta chain) was retrieved from a study of blood T cell repertoires in COVID-19. V was clipped by 0 bases and J by 6 bases, with 23 bases between them. The CDR3 spans 17 residues. Germline V lookup: CDR1 SQVTM, CDR2 ANQGSEA. TCRdb's table, derived via immunoSEQ multiplex PCR, lists solely in-frame clones and lacks some. Among fewer than 120,000 clones, around nine tenths were seen once, and the ten largest hold around 3.2%. J is TRBJ1-1 and V is TRBV29-1; no firm D call. This receptor was identified in a woman aged 45-60 years with acute or convalescent COVID-19. The sequencing sample was made of peripheral blood. DNA for the CDR3: TGCAGCGTTGAAGAGTCAGCGAGGGATTCTCGGAGGCCTGAAGCTTTCTTT. This translates into CSVEESARDSRRPEAFF. Using reference TRBV29-1 and TRBJ1-1 for the parts outside the CDR3, the full variable domain is SAVISQKPSRDICQRGTSLTIQCQVDSQVTMMFWYRQQPGQSLTLIATANQGSEATYESGFVIDKFPISRPNLTFSTLTVSNMSPEDSSIYLCSVEESARDSRRPEAFFGQGTRLTVV.